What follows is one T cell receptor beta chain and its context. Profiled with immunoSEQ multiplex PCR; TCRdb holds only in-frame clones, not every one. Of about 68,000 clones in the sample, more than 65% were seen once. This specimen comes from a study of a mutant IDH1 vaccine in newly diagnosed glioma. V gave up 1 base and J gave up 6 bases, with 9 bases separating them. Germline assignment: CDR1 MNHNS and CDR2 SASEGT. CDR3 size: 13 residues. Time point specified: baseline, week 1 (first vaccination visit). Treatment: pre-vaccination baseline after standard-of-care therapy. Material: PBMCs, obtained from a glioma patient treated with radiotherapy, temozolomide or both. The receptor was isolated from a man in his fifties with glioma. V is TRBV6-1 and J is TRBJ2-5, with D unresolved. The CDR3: CASSEGQRQTQYF. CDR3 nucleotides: TGTGCCAGCAGTGAAGGGCAGAGGCAGACCCAGTACTTC.